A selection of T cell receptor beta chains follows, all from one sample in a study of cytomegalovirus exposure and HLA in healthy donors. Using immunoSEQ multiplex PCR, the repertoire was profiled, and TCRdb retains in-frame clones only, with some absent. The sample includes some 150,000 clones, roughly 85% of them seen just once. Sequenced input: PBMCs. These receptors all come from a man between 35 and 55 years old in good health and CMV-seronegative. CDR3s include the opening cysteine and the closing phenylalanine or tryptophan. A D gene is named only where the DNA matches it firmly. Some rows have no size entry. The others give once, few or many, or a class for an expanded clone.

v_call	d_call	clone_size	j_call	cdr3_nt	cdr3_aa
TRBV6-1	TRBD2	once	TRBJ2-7	TGTGCCAGCCTTACTAGCGGCTCCTACGAGCAGTACTTC	CASLTSGSYEQYF
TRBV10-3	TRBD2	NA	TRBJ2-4	TGTGCCATCAGTGAGTCTGCGGGAGGCCCCCCAGCCAAAAACATTCAGTACTTC	CAISESAGGPPAKNIQYF
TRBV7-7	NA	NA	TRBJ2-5	TGTGCTAGCAGCGATAGCAGTACTACGGCCGAAGAGACCCAGTACTTC	CASSDSSTTAEETQYF
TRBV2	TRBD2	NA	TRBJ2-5	TGTGCCAGCAGTGATACGGGGGTAGCGGGGGGGCAAGAGACCCAGTACTTC	CASSDTGVAGGQETQYF
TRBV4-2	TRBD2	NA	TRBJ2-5	TGTGCCAGCAGCCAAGAGTGGCTAGCGGGTGGGGAGACCCAGTACTTC	CASSQEWLAGGETQYF
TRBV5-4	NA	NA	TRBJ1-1	TGTGCCAGCAGCGTCCCCAGGGGCGTGAACACTGAAGCTTTCTTT	CASSVPRGVNTEAFF
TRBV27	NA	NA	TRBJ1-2	TGTGCCAGCAGTCTTGGGCAGGCCTATGGCTACACCTTC	CASSLGQAYGYTF
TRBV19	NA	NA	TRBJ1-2	TGTGCCAGTAGTATAGATTGGCGGCTTTCCTATGGCTACACCTTC	CASSIDWRLSYGYTF
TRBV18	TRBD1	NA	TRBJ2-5	TGTGCCAGTGGACAGGAGTCCTTCCAAGAGACCCAGTACTTC	CASGQESFQETQYF
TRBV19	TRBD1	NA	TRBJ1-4	TGTGCCAGTAGTATGACAGGGGGACATGAAAAACTGTTTTTT	CASSMTGGHEKLFF
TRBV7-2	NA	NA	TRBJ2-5	TGTGCCAGCACCCCTCCCGAGGGGGGGGAGACCCAGTACTTC	CASTPPEGGETQYF
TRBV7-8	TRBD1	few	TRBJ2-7	TGTGCCAGCAGCCGCCAGACAGGGTTGGGCGAGCAGTACTTC	CASSRQTGLGEQYF
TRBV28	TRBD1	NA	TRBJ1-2	TGTGCCAGCAGTGGAACAGGGGCTCCTAACTATGGCTACACCTTC	CASSGTGAPNYGYTF
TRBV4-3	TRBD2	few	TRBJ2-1	TGCGCCAGCAGCCACCGCGGGGGGGATAGCGAGCAGTTCTTC	CASSHRGGDSEQFF
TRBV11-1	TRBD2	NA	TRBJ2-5	TGTGCCAGCAGAGCCGGGACTAGCGGACAAGAGACCCAGTACTTC	CASRAGTSGQETQYF
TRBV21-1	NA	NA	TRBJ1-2	TGTGCCAGCAGACTCGGGGGGGACAGGGAGCGTGGCTACACCTTC	CASRLGGDRERGYTF
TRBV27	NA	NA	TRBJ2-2	TGTGCCAGCAGTTTAAAACCCCGGTGGTTAAACACCGGGGAGCTGTTTTTT	CASSLKPRWLNTGELFF
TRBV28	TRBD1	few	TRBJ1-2	TGTGCCAGCAGTCCAGGGGGCGGTGGCTACACCTTC	CASSPGGGGYTF
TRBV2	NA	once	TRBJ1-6	TGTGCCAGCAGTGAACCGCGGATCTCCTATAATTCACCCCTCCACTTT	CASSEPRISYNSPLHF
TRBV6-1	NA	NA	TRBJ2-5	TGTGCCAGCAGCGGGACATTCCAAGAGGCCCAGTACTTC	CASSGTFQEAQYF
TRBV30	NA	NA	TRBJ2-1	TGTGCCTGGAAGGGCGGGAACTACAATGAGCAGTTCTTC	CAWKGGNYNEQFF
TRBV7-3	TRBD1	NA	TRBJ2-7	TGTGCCAGCAGCTTTAAGGACAGGGGAGACTCCTACGAGCAGTACTTC	CASSFKDRGDSYEQYF
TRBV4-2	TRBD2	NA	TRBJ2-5	TGTGCCAGCAGCACCCGGACTAGCGGGGAGGGGGAGACCCAGTACTTC	CASSTRTSGEGETQYF
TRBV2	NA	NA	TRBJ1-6	TGTGCCAGCAGTGTAATTATTGGGATCCTCTCCCGACGGGGCCTCCACTTT	CASSVIIGILSRRGLHF
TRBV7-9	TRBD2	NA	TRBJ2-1	TGTGCCAGCAGCTTAGAGTGGATCCTAGCGGGAAACTCCTACAATGAGCAGTTCTTC	CASSLEWILAGNSYNEQFF
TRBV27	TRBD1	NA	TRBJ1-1	TGTGCCAGCAGCTTTGGGACAGTCTCTCTCGGGGGCACTGAAGCTTTCTTT	CASSFGTVSLGGTEAFF
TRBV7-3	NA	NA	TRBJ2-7	TGTGCCAGCAGCTATGGACAGTCCTACGAGCAGTACTTC	CASSYGQSYEQYF
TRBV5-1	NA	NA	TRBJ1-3	TGCGCCAGCAGCTTGGGGCAGTTTGACTCTGGAAACACCATATATTTT	CASSLGQFDSGNTIYF